The rows below give T cell receptor beta chains drawn from one sample of a study of metastatic and nonmetastatic thyroid tumors. TCRdb redid the clone calls on the PCR reads using MiXCR. The repertoire includes about 15,000 clones, 20% to 30% of them detected once, and approximately 11% sits in the top ten. Sequencing was done on a sample of tumor tissue. The receptor source for this set is a female donor with papillary thyroid cancer or a benign thyroid nodule (not recorded which). Some clones in this sample may be carry-over from other donors' samples. Both conserved end residues are part of each CDR3.

V,J,CDR3
TRBV28,TRBJ2-7,CASKFPRSYEQYF
TRBV28,TRBJ2-7,CASSFNSAGTGGDEKYF
TRBV5-1,TRBJ1-1,CASSLGGTAGVCEAFF
TRBV6-1,TRBJ2-3,CASRRQGPDTQYF
TRBV20-1,TRBJ1-6,CSAPVGQGVYNSPLHF
TRBV12-5,TRBJ2-2,CASGLVPSGRNTGELFF
TRBV9,TRBJ2-7,CASSVFQPWRGRAPYEQYF
TRBV7-9,TRBJ1-2,CASSGRDIGYTF
TRBV12-3/TRBV12-4,TRBJ2-1,CASRVSGTNEQFF
TRBV28,TRBJ1-5,CASSLGLAVNNQPQHF